The 20 T cell receptor beta chains below were found in one sample sequenced in a study of T cell repertoires in cytomegalovirus infection (dated by TCRdb to between 2018 and 2021). TCRdb lists the instrument as Illumina HiSeq 1500. The public reads were reprocessed in TCRdb via fastp at Q25 and MiXCR, keeping in-frame beta chains. Here each entry gathers all rows of one CDR3 protein and keeps the most common genes and DNA. A total of 900,000 to 950,000 distinct CDR3 sequences appear in this sample, about a third of them only once. The ten largest clones capture around 15% of the sample. The treatment or condition label, read with the paper, signifies: in vitro stimulation with specific CMV peptide epitopes to enrich CMV-specific T cells. Their specific antigens are unknown. Sequences were derived from cultured CD8+ T cells from PBMCs, sampled from culture after CMV antigen stimulation. The receptors stem from a human donor in good health (CMV status not recorded). Some clones in this sample may be carry-over from other donors' samples.

This clonotype was observed a handful of times. The J gene is TRBJ2-1, the V gene TRBV13; D is possibly TRBD2 (5 bases). Germline V gene data show CDR1 as PRHDT and CDR2 as FYEKMQ (reference sequence). There are 15 residues in the CDR3. The ends were cut back, 4 bases at V and 12 bases at J, with 22 bases in the middle. CDR3 protein: CASSYEDSSTPVQFF. Here the CDR3 DNA reads TGTGCCAGCAGCTACGAAGACTCTAGCACCCCGGTGCAGTTCTTC.

This clonotype turned up a few times. This sequence joins TRBV19 and TRBJ2-1; D possibly corresponds to TRBD1 (5 bases). Per germline, CDR1 LNHDA and CDR2 SQIVND (reference sequence). The CDR3 is made up of 15 amino acids. V was cut by 3 bases and J by 2 bases, with 11 bases left in between. CDR3 DNA sequence: TGTGCCAGTAGTATTCAGGGTTTCGCCTACAATGAGCAGTTCTTC. Protein: CASSIQGFAYNEQFF.

A few counts support this clonotype. V and J are TRBV15 and TRBJ1-2, with D tentatively TRBD1 (5 bases). The germline CDR1 and CDR2 sequences are LNHNV and YYDKDF (reference sequence). V was trimmed by 0 bases and J by 4 bases, leaving 9 bases between them. This CDR3 comprises 14 residues. CDR3 sequence: CATSRDRRGYGYTF. The DNA for the CDR3 is TGTGCCACCAGCAGAGATCGGAGGGGCTATGGCTACACCTTC.

The table lists this clonotype with many counts. V is TRBV7-9 and J is TRBJ2-2; tentative D call: TRBD1 (6 bases). The germline V and J ends were trimmed by 5 bases and 0 bases, with 10 bases remaining between them. Germline loops: CDR1 SEHNR, CDR2 FQNEAQ (reference sequence). The CDR3 sequence is 15 residues long. CDR3 DNA sequence: TGTGCCAGCAGCGACCGGACAGCGAACACCGGGGAGCTGTTTTTT. Protein product: CASSDRTANTGELFF.

The chain carries TRBV12-5 and TRBJ2-5; D may be TRBD1 or TRBD2 (5 bases each). The length of the CDR3 is 13 residues. V was pared by 7 bases and J by 2 bases, with 11 bases between. Germline values: CDR1 LGHNT, CDR2 FRNRAP. The CDR3 DNA reads TGTGCTAGTGCTCGGGACGAACAAGAGACCCAGTACTTC. It is translated as CASARDEQETQYF.

On this clonotype: Since a much larger clone is just one base distant, this may be a read error. This chain links TRBV24-1 with TRBJ2-2; perhaps TRBD1 as D (6 bases). This CDR3 spans 17 amino acids. Germline assignment: CDR1 KGHDR and CDR2 SFDVKD. The CDR3 coding sequence is TGTGTCACCAGTGAACGTAGGCCGGGACAACTCACCGGGGAGCTGTTTTTT. Translating gives CVTSERRPGQLTGELFF.

In its sample, this clonotype was seen many times. One end of the junction does not line up with germline, which may come from a read error. The chain joins TRBV7-8 to TRBJ1-1; weak D call: TRBD1 (5 bases). Germline V gives CDR1 SGHVS, CDR2 FQNEAQ. CDR3 length: 14 amino acids. The DNA of the CDR3 is TGTGCCAGCAGACCGTGGGACGGGAACATTGAAGCTTTCTTT. Translation gives CASRPWDGNIEAFF. The variable domain in full, with the rest retrieved from reference TRBV7-8 and TRBJ1-1, is GAGVSQSPRYKVAKRGQDVALRCDPISGHVSLFWYQQALGQGPEFLTYFQNEAQLDKSGLPSDRFFAERPEGSVSTLKIQRTQQEDSAVYLCASRPWDGNIEAFFGQGTRLTVV.

There are a few counts of this clonotype. The chain couples TRBV10-3 to TRBJ2-1, with D perhaps matching TRBD2 (6 bases). The CDR3 extends over 16 amino acids. Germline V lookup: CDR1 ENHRY, CDR2 SYGVKD. Trimming left V 4 bases short and J 10 bases short, with 23 bases between. CDR3 sequence: CAISAEGGITRWEQFF. DNA of the CDR3: TGTGCCATCAGTGCAGAAGGAGGGATAACCCGTTGGGAGCAGTTCTTC.

This clonotype came up a few times. The rearrangement links TRBV7-6 to TRBJ2-7, with TRBD1 matching over 7 bases. The CDR3 totals 16 residues. The J segment lost 0 bases and the V segment lost 5 bases, leaving 10 bases of the junction unmatched. Germline V gene lookup returns CDR1 SGHVS and CDR2 FNYEAQ. The CDR3 DNA follows: TGTGCCAGCAGCCCAACCGGACAGGTGAGCTCCTACGAGCAGTACTTC. It encodes CASSPTGQVSSYEQYF.

The chain is built from TRBV19 and TRBJ1-1; TRBD1 is a possible D gene (5 bases). Between the trimmed V and J ends, which lost 6 bases and 1 base, there was a span of 12 bases. The CDR3 is 14 amino acids. Germline-derived CDR1 and CDR2 are LNHDA and SQIVND (reference sequence). CDR3 nucleotide sequence: TGTGCCAGTAGCTTGATTGGACAGAACACTGAAGCTTTCTTT. Its translation is CASSLIGQNTEAFF.

Comment on this clonotype: Given a much more abundant clone one base away, this may be a read error. The rearrangement links TRBV7-8 to TRBJ2-5; possible D gene TRBD2, 7 bases. This CDR3 has 14 amino acids. In germline, CDR1 is SGHVS, CDR2 FQNEAQ. The CDR3 nucleotides are TGTGCCAGCAAACCTCTAGGGGGGGTGGAGAGATTGGACTTC. This gives the protein CASKPLGGVERLDF.

This clonotype appeared a few times. The rearrangement uses TRBV6-2 or TRBV6-3 and TRBJ2-2, with 7 bases lining up with TRBD1. The germline V gene encodes CDR1 MNHEY and CDR2 SVGEGT. V shed 4 bases, J shed 1 base, and the junction held 3 bases outside the gene matches. The CDR3 runs to 15 residues. This CDR3 reads CASSSYRGNTGELFF. In DNA form, the CDR3 reads TGTGCCAGCAGTTCTTACAGGGGGAACACCGGGGAGCTGTTTTTT.

The chain has TRBV3-1 and TRBJ2-7; D call uncertain. Germline V CDR1 and CDR2: LGHDT, YNNKEL (reference sequence). The V gene lost 0 bases and the J gene lost 5 bases, with 17 bases spanning the gap. CDR3 length: 16 amino acids. The CDR3 here is CASSQESVHYADEQYF. DNA of the CDR3: TGTGCCAGCAGCCAAGAGAGCGTCCACTACGCAGACGAGCAGTACTTC.

A remark on this clonotype: The germline gene is not matched at one end of the junction; a read error may be the cause. V gene TRBV5-1 combines with J gene TRBJ1-5, with D possibly matching TRBD1 (6 bases). This CDR3 has 14 amino acids. Germline CDR1 and CDR2: SGHRS and YFSETQ. Here the CDR3 DNA reads TGCGTCAGCAGCCCGGCTCAGGGGCTGCAGCCCCAGCATTTT. Its translation: CVSSPAQGLQPQHF.

This chain links TRBV7-9 with TRBJ2-7, with TRBD2 as a possible D gene (7 bases). The CDR3 is 12 amino acids. Trimming removed 3 bases at V and 6 bases at J, with 9 bases between. Germline V gene data show CDR1 as SEHNR and CDR2 as FQNEAQ (reference sequence). For the CDR3, the DNA is TGTGCCAGCAGCTTCGGGGGGCCCGAGCAGTACTTC. As protein: CASSFGGPEQYF.

This clonotype turned up a few times. The DNA for the CDR3 is TGTGCCAGCCAAGATCCAGGGGGCGCCGGGAATGAGCAGTTCTTC. It specifies CASQDPGGAGNEQFF. This chain connects TRBV19 to TRBJ2-1; TRBD1 matches at 8 bases. The CDR3 runs to 15 residues. Looked up from germline, CDR1 is LNHDA and CDR2 is SQIVND (reference sequence). V gave up 9 bases and J gave up 7 bases; unmatched junction bases: 14.

This clonotype came up a few times. The chain is built from TRBV27 and TRBJ1-2; 7 bases align to TRBD1. The V and J ends lost 5 bases and 7 bases, in that order; junction bases with no gene match: 10. The CDR3 consists of 14 residues. Germline V gene data show CDR1 as MNHEY and CDR2 as SMNVEV (reference sequence). The CDR3 loop is CASSPGTAGRGYTF. As DNA, the CDR3 is TGTGCCAGCAGTCCCGGGACAGCGGGACGTGGCTACACCTTC.

This clonotype was found a few times. The V call is TRBV10-3, the J call TRBJ1-1; D gene ambiguous. V was cut by 4 bases and J by 0 bases, with 15 bases left in between. The CDR3 consists of 16 residues. Germline V gene data show CDR1 as ENHRY and CDR2 as SYGVKD. CDR3 sequence: CAISVWREGLNTEAFF. CDR3 DNA sequence: TGTGCCATCAGTGTTTGGAGGGAAGGGTTGAACACTGAAGCTTTCTTT.

The V gene is TRBV7-6, the J gene TRBJ2-7; TRBD1 might be the D (5 bases). In germline, CDR1 is SGHVS, CDR2 FNYEAQ. V was clipped by 8 bases and J by 4 bases, with 21 bases between them. The CDR3 extends over 15 amino acids. CDR3 protein: CASRYVTPRDYEQYV. CDR3 bases: TGTGCCAGCCGCTACGTCACACCCAGGGATTACGAGCAGTACGTC.

This clonotype showed up just a few times. This rearrangement joins TRBV6-2 or TRBV6-3 to TRBJ2-7; maybe TRBD1 (5 bases). With 6 bases removed from V and 3 bases from J, the gap between germline ends came to 9 bases. Germline lookup yields CDR1 MNHEY and CDR2 SVGEGT. CDR3 length: 12 amino acids. The CDR3: CASRAQGYEQYV. In DNA form, the CDR3 reads TGTGCCAGCAGAGCCCAGGGCTACGAGCAGTACGTC.